This TCR beta chain was identified during a study of spatial heterogeneity in lung cancer. This clonotype appeared many times. Its antigen is unknown. Unique molecular identifiers tagged every individual TCR cDNA molecule. TCRdb used MiXCR to reprocess the 5' RACE reads, holding one entry per CDR3 protein. The sample shows some 110,000 distinct CDR3 sequences, 9% to 15% of them seen only once. Time point specified: blood at routine non-recurrence follow-up after resection. Unsorted tumor, nontumor lung tissue or cryopreserved PBMC supplied the whole RNA. Trimming left V 4 bases short and J 10 bases short, with 14 bases between. CDR1 is SNHLY, CDR2 FYNNEI, per germline. The CDR3 consists of 13 residues. Whole-study results and caveats: Among blood samples, ubiquitous expanded tumor TCRs appeared more at resection than at follow-up.

The receptor comes from a male donor with early-stage non-small cell lung cancer. The genes are TRBV2 and TRBJ2-1, with D maybe TRBD2 (6 bases). Sample: PBMCs, taken at follow-up. The CDR3 sequence: CASSGGTLQEQFF. The CDR3 nucleotides read TGTGCCAGCAGTGGGGGGACTTTGCAAGAGCAGTTCTTC.